This TCR beta chain was captured in a study of shared clonotypes between healthy human individuals. The overall study: In total, the donors were two women and a few men aged 18 to 49.

Cells designated naive CD8 were CD45RO-negative and were positively selected for CCR7, with terminally differentiated effector memory CD45RA+ cells excluded. The germline V gene has CDR1 SGHAT and CDR2 FQNNGV. V was clipped by 5 bases and J by 2 bases, with 12 bases between them. The CDR3 is made up of 15 amino acids. Sequencing was performed with immunoSEQ multiplex PCR; in TCRdb, only in-frame clones are kept and a portion is missing. The sample carries about 2 million clones, just under 95% recorded once. The TCR comes from a man between 18 and 35 years old in good health. The V call is TRBV11-2, the J call TRBJ2-2; D is possibly TRBD1 (6 bases). The sequencing input was naive CD8+ T cells sorted from blood. This chain's CDR3 is CASSPSRGNTGELFF. The CDR3 DNA reads TGTGCCAGCAGCCCGTCCAGGGGAAACACCGGGGAGCTGTTTTTT.